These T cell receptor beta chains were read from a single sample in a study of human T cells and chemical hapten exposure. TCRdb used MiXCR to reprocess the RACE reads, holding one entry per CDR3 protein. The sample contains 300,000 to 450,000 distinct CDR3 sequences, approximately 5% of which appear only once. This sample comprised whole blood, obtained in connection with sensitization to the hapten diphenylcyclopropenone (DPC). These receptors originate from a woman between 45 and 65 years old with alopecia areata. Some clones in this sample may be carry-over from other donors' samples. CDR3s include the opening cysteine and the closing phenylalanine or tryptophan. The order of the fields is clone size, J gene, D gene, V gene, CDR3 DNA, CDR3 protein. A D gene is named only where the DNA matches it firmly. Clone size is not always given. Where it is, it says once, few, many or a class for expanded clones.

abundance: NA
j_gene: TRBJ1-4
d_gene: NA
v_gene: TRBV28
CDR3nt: TGTGCCAGCAGTTCGGGACGTTTTGATAATGAAAAACTGTTTTTT
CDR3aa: CASSSGRFDNEKLFF

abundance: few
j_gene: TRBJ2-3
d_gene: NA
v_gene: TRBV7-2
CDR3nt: TGTGCCAGCAGCCCATACTCGGGCGCAGATACGCAGTATTTT
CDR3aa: CASSPYSGADTQYF

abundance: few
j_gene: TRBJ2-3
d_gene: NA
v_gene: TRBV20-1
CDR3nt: TGCAGTGCTAGAGGGGACCCAACAGATACGCAGTATTTT
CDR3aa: CSARGDPTDTQYF

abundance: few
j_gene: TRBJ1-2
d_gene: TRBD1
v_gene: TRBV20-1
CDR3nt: TGCAGTGCGCGGACAGGGGGCGCATATGGCTACACCTTC
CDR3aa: CSARTGGAYGYTF

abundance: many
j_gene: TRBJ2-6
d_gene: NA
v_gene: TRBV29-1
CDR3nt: TGCAGCGTTGGGGAAGGGGCCCCTGGGGCCAACGTCCTGACTTTC
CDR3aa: CSVGEGAPGANVLTF

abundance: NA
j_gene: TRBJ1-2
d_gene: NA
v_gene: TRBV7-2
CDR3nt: TGTGCCAGCAGCCCCACAGGGCAGACTAACTATGGCTACACCTTC
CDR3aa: CASSPTGQTNYGYTF

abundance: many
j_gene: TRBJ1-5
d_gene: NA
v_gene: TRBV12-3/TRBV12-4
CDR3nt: TGTGCCAGCAGTTTCAAAGCAGGGGCTCAGCCCCAGCATTTT
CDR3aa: CASSFKAGAQPQHF

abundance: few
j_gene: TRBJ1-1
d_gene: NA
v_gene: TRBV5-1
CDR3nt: TGCGCCAGCAGACCTAGATTCGACAGTACTCCCACTGAAGCTTTCTTT
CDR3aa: CASRPRFDSTPTEAFF

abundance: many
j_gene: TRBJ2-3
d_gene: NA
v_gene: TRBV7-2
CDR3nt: TGTGCCAGCAGCTTAGAGCGGCTGAGCACAGATACGCAGTATTTT
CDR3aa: CASSLERLSTDTQYF

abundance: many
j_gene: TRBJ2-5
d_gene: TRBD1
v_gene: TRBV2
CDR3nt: TGTGCCAGCAGTGAAGTAGTGGGGACAGGGGACCTGGAGACCCAGTACTTC
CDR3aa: CASSEVVGTGDLETQYF

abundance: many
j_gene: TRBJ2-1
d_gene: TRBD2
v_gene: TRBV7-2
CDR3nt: TGTGCCAGCAGCCCCAGGGAAGGACTAGCGGGAATATCCTACAATGAGCAGTTCTTC
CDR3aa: CASSPREGLAGISYNEQFF

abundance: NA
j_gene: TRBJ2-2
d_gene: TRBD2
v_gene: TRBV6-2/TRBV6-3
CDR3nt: TGTGCCAGCCATTACGGGACTAGCGGGATAACCGGGGAGCTGTTTTTT
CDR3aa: CASHYGTSGITGELFF

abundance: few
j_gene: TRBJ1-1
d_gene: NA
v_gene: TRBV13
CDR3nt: TGTGCCAGCAGCTTAGGAAGGGCAGTGAACACTGAAGCTTTCTTT
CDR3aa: CASSLGRAVNTEAFF

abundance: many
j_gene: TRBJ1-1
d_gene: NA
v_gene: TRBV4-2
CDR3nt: TGTGCCAGCAGCCCTGACGCCCGGGGGAAGAACACTGAAGCTTTCTTT
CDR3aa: CASSPDARGKNTEAFF

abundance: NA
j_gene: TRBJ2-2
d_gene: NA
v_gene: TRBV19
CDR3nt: TGTGCCAGTAGTATAGGAGGTTCCGGGGAGCTGTTTTTT
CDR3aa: CASSIGGSGELFF

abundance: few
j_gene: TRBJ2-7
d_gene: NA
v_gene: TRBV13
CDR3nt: TGTGCCAGCAGTCGTCAGAACGGGCCCGGGGAGCAGTACTTC
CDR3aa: CASSRQNGPGEQYF

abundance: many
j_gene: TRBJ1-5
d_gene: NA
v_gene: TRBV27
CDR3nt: TGTGCCAGCAGGGGAGTCAATCAGCCCCAGCATTTT
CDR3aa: CASRGVNQPQHF

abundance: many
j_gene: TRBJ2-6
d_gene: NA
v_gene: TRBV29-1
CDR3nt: TGCAGCGTTGTAGTGCCAACCTCTGGGGCCAACGTCCTGACTTTC
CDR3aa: CSVVVPTSGANVLTF

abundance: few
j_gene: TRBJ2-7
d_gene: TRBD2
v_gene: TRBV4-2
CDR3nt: TGTGCCAGCAGCCAAGACCTGGCACTAGCGGGAGTCGAGCAGTACTTC
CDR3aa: CASSQDLALAGVEQYF

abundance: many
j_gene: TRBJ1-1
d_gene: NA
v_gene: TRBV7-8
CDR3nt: TGTGCCAGCAGCTTAAGGGCCCCGAACACTGAAGCTTTCTTT
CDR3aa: CASSLRAPNTEAFF

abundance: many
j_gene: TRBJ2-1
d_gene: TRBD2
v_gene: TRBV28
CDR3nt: TGTGCCAGCAGTACCCCGCCGGGAGGGGGGGTTCTAGAGCAGTTCTTC
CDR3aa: CASSTPPGGGVLEQFF

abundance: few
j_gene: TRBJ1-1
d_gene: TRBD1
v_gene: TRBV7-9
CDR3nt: TGTGCCAGCAGCTCACAGGGGGGAGCCCCTTTT
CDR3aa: CASSSQGGAPF

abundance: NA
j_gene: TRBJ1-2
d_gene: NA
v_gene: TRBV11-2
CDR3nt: TGTGCCAGCAGCCTAGGGGTTGGCTATGGCTACACCTTC
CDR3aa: CASSLGVGYGYTF